This paragraph reports one TCR beta chain. Its antigen is as yet unknown. V was shortened by 3 bases and J by 0 bases, with 3 bases between the two germline ends. The CDR3 has 13 residues. Germline CDR1 SGHNT, CDR2 YENEEA. This sample was included in a study of OX40 agonist ivuxolimab in advanced cancers. General study points: Certain nonresponders additionally had low normalized T-cell clonal expansion.

The protocol was immunoSEQ multiplex PCR, while the TCRdb copy is restricted to in-frame clones and leaves out a portion. This sample has about 100,000 clones, with around 90% found just once. The starting material was CD4+ or CD8+ T cells sorted from blood, obtained in a trial of the OX40 agonist ivuxolimab. The sequence came from an adult with an advanced solid tumor such as melanoma, head and neck, liver or kidney cancer. The chain employs TRBV11-3 and TRBJ1-3; no clear D gene. The CDR3 region is CASSFSSGNTIYF. DNA for the CDR3: TGTGCCAGCAGCTTCAGCTCTGGAAACACCATATATTTT.